This T cell receptor (beta chain) originates from a study of regulatory T cells in long-lasting Graves disease. As regards this clonotype: Its specificity is unknown.

Arm-PCR of CDR3 regions and iRepertoire HTBI primers were used to build TCR beta libraries. TCRdb fed the multiplex PCR reads into MiXCR, producing one record per CDR3 protein. The sample contains about 200,000 distinct CDR3 sequences, approximately 20% of which appear only once. The CDR3 length is 13 residues. CDR1 is SGHTA and CDR2 is FQGNSA in the germline V gene. V was clipped by 5 bases and J by 6 bases, with 12 bases between them. Study-wide findings and caveats: Patients with persistent disease showed a bias toward TRBV28, TRBJ1-2 and TRBJ2-5. Only a small sample size was used, which may have cut accuracy.

Time point noted: newly diagnosed GD, antithyroid drugs for less than 3 months. Preparation of the TCR library used RNA extracted from PBMCs. This TCR derives from a female donor with Graves disease. The rearrangement uses TRBV7-2 and TRBJ2-3; TRBD2 might be the D (6 bases). Sequencing was performed on peripheral blood mononuclear cells (PBMCs), taken at new diagnosis, from a patient treated with antithyroid drugs. Here the CDR3 reads CASSAQRADTQYF. CDR3 DNA sequence: TGTGCCAGCAGCGCCCAGCGGGCGGATACGCAGTATTTT.